The 10 T cell receptor beta chains given below trace back to one sample, sequenced in a study of T-cell memory formation after mild COVID-19. TCRdb called the 5' RACE reads again in MiXCR, with one record for every CDR3 protein. The repertoire has around 530,000 distinct CDR3 sequences, less than 25% of them found once; the top ten carry roughly 8.3%. Sequencing was carried out using PBMCs or a T cell subset sorted from them (not recorded which). The receptors shown here come from an adult woman who had mild COVID-19 (a few samples of this study predate the infection). Cell type and time point are not known.

This clonotype occurred a few times. The chain joins TRBV20-1 to TRBJ1-6, with D uncertain. The germline gives CDR1 DFQATT, CDR2 SNEGSKA (reference sequence). The V end was cut by 6 bases, the J end by 9 bases, with 15 bases between. This CDR3 comprises 13 residues. For the CDR3, the DNA is TGCAGTGCAAGATGGCCAGATACTTCACCCCTCCACTTT. Translation gives CSARWPDTSPLHF.

The V gene is TRBV25-1, the J gene TRBJ2-7; D is unresolved. Per the germline V gene, CDR1 is MGHDK and CDR2 is SYGVNS. This CDR3 is built from 15 residues. Between the trimmed V and J ends, which lost 3 bases and 4 bases, there was a span of 16 bases. The CDR3 loop reads CASSEGGPPRYEQYF. For the CDR3, the DNA is TGTGCCAGCAGTGAGGGTGGACCGCCGCGGTACGAGCAGTACTTC.

The chain carries TRBV5-1 and TRBJ2-7; 9 positions match TRBD1. The CDR3 is 14 residues long. J was trimmed by 5 bases and V by 4 bases; bases with no gene match: 7. CDR1 SGHRS and CDR2 YFSETQ come from the germline V gene. CDR3 nucleotides: TGCGCCAGCAGCCCGGGACAGGGAGTGGACGAGCAGTACTTC. Its protein is CASSPGQGVDEQYF.

This clonotype has a handful of counts. The rearrangement joins TRBV12-3 or TRBV12-4 to TRBJ1-2, with D possibly matching TRBD1 (5 bases). The CDR3 is 14 amino acids. Trimming took off 6 bases at V and 2 bases at J, with 13 bases between the two ends. The CDR3 DNA reads TGTGCCAGCAGCGACAGTTATAGAAACTATGGCTACACCTTC. The encoded protein is CASSDSYRNYGYTF.

The chain carries TRBV7-2 and TRBJ2-5; the match to TRBD2 covers 7 bases. This CDR3 has 17 amino acids. The V gene's germline CDR1 is SGHTA and CDR2 FQGNSA. J gave up 0 bases and V 2 bases, and 9 bases lay outside the gene matches. Here the CDR3 DNA reads TGTGCCAGCAGCTTATTTTTCGCGGGAGCGAACCAAGAGACCCAGTACTTC. Its translation: CASSLFFAGANQETQYF.

CDR3 region: CASSQDRWVGVTDTQYF. In DNA, the CDR3 is TGTGCCAGCAGCCAAGATCGATGGGTGGGGGTCACAGATACGCAGTATTTT. This sequence joins TRBV3-1 and TRBJ2-3; the D call may be TRBD1 or TRBD2 (5 bases each). V was pared by 0 bases and J by 2 bases, with 15 bases between. The length of the CDR3 is 17 residues. CDR1 is LGHDT and CDR2 is YNNKEL in the germline V gene (reference sequence).

This clonotype was counted only a few times. The chain recombines TRBV20-1 with TRBJ2-3, with D hard to call. This CDR3 has 11 residues. Between the trimmed V and J ends, which lost 6 bases and 6 bases, there was a span of 10 bases. CDR1 and CDR2 from the germline V gene are DFQATT and SNEGSKA (reference sequence). The CDR3 reads CSALVFDTQYF. CDR3 nucleotide sequence: TGCAGTGCCCTTGTTTTTGATACGCAGTATTTT.

The rearrangement uses TRBV6-6 and TRBJ2-7; D ambiguous. V lost 4 bases and J 0 bases, leaving 10 bases between the germline ends. The CDR3 extends over 14 amino acids. Germline-derived CDR1 and CDR2 are MNHNY and SVGAGI (reference sequence). The CDR3 nucleotides read TGTGCCAGCAGTTCGCCCCCGAGCTCCTACGAGCAGTACTTC. This sequence encodes CASSSPPSSYEQYF.

The rearrangement uses TRBV29-1 and TRBJ2-7; 8 bases align to TRBD2. Germline trimming cut 6 bases from V and 1 base from J; bases unmatched to any gene: 8. The CDR3 has 14 residues. Germline V gene sequence: CDR1 SQVTM, CDR2 ANQGSEA. The CDR3 spells CSVRLAGTSYEQYF. In DNA, the CDR3 is TGCAGCGTACGCTTAGCGGGAACTTCCTACGAGCAGTACTTC.

The chain carries TRBV5-1 and TRBJ2-2, with TRBD2 identical over 7 bases. The germline V gene has CDR1 SGHRS and CDR2 YFSETQ. Germline trimming cut 5 bases from V and 7 bases from J; bases unmatched to any gene: 5. This CDR3 has 13 residues. Written as DNA, the CDR3 is TGCGCCAGCAGGCGGACTAGAGACGGGGAGCTGTTTTTT. It encodes CASRRTRDGELFF.